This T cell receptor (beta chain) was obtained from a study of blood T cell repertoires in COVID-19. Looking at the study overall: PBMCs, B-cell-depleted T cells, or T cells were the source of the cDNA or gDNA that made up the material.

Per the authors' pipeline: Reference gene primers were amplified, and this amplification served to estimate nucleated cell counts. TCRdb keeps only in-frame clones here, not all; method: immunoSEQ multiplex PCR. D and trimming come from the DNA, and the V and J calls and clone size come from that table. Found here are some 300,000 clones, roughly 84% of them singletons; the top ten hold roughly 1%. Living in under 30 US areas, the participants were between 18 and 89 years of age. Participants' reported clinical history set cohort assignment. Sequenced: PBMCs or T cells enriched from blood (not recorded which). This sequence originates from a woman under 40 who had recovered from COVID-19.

The CDR3 sequence: CASSSILPTGGNEQYF. In nucleotides, the CDR3 is TGTGCCAGCAGTTCGATTCTTCCGACAGGGGGCAACGAGCAGTACTTC. The gene calls are TRBV5-6 and TRBJ2-7; 10 bases line up with TRBD1. V shed 5 bases and J 5 bases; nucleotides not matched to a gene: 13. Per the germline V gene, CDR1 is SGHDT and CDR2 is YYEEEE. The CDR3 extends over 16 amino acids.